The clone carrying this T cell receptor beta chain was seen a handful of times. Its specificity is unknown. The record originates from a study of type 1 regulatory T cells. Study as a whole: T-allo10 is an in vitro-generated, Tr1-enriched CD4 T cell product specific for alloantigen.

Study findings and constraints: Compared with non-Tr1 cells, Tr1 cells showed a narrower TCR repertoire.

TCRdb fed the reads into MiXCR, producing one record per CDR3 protein. The sample gives tens of thousands of distinct CDR3 sequences, roughly 20% of which show up once; more than 6.5% is in the top ten. The CDR3 totals 15 residues. V shed 2 bases, J shed 6 bases, and the junction held 6 bases outside the gene matches. The sequenced sample was cultured type 1 regulatory T (Tr1) cells, either the whole culture or a sorted fraction (not recorded which). This TCR was sampled from a human donor in good health. The chain uses TRBV12-3 or TRBV12-4 and TRBJ2-1; 8 positions match TRBD2. CDR3 DNA: TGTGCCAGCAGTTTACAAGCGGGAGTAGTCAATGAGCAGTTCTTC. This encodes CASSLQAGVVNEQFF.